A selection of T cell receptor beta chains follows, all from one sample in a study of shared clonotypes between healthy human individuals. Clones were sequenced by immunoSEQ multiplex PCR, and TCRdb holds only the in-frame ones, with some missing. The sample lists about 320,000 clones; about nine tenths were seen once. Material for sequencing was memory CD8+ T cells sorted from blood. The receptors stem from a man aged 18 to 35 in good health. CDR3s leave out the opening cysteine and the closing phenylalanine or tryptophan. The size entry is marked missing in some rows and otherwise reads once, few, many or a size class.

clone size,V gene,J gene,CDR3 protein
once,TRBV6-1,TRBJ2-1,ASSATVASYNEQF
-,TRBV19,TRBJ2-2,ASSDPGLGLSRELF
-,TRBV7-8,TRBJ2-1,ASSLRAGYNEQF
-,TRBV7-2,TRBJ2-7,ASSPPDSYEQY
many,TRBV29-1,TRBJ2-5,SVVQLASKETQY
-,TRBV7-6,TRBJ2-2,ASSLDHQGNTGELF
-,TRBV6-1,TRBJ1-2,ASSEDQGGGYGYT
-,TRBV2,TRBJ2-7,ASSEAGLAGEIYEQY
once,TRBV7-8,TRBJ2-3,ASSESGYAEY
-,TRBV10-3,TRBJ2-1,AIRAKRTEQF
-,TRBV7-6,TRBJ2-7,ASSPGQGDVDEQY
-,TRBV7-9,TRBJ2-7,ASSPPGLAGVYEQY
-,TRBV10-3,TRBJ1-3,AIRSSGNTIY
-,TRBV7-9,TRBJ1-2,ASSLAGVESYGYT
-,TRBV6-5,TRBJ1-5,ASSYLGFDQPQH
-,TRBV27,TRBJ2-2,ASSPRGNTGELF
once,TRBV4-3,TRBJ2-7,ASSQDRGTYEQY
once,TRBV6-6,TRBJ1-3,ASSYPTGVGNTIY
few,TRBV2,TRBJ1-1,ASRGLVGQTMNTEAF
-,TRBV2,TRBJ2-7,ASSEPYEQY
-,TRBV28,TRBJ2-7,ASSLLGGGYEQY
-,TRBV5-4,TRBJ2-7,ASSVSSGGSYEQY
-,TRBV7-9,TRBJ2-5,ASSYGQGKGQETQY
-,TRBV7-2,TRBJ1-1,ASSLVSTEAF
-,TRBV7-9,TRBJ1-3,ASSLVVGPLGNTIY
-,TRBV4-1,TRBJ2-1,ASSHLAGGNEQF
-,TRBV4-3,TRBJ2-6,ASSQDLNWVSGANVLT
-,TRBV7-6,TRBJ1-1,ASSLPPANMNTEAF
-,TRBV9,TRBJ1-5,ASSASGNQPQH
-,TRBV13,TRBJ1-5,ASSLGPQPQH
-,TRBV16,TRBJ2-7,ASSPGQDPYEQY
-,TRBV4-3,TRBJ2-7,ASSQATGGEGYEQY
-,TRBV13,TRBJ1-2,ASSWTGGAYGYT
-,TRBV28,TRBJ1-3,ASSLRRGGNTIY
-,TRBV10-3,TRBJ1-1,AISDPGQGGTEAF
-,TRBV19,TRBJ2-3,ASTTGWGDTQY
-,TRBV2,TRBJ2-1,ASRAQGYNEQF
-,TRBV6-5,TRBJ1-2,ASSSGVSYGYT
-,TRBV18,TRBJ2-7,ASSLTTATGFHEQY
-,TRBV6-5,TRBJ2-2,ASSYRVGELF
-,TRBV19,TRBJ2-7,ASSNGVSYEQY
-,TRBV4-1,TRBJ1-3,ASSQRQDSGNTIY
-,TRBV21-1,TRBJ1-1,ASILFRVENTEAF
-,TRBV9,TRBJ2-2,ASTDQTANTGELF
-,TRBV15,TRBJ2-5,ATSRDLGTQETQY
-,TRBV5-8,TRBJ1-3,ASSVGQPHSGNTIY
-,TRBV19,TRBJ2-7,ASSTLAGAYEQY
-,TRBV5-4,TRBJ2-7,ASSLGSGATYEQY
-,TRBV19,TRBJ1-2,ASTTGIGYT